These 27 T cell receptor beta chains were all obtained from the same sample, sequenced in a study of identical twins. One entry per CDR3 protein, called by TCRdb with MiXCR from the 5' RACE reads. Of roughly 1.6 million distinct CDR3 sequences in the sample, more than 30% were seen once. Sequencing was done on a sample of cord blood. All receptors derive from a newborn girl in good health.

The chain links TRBV11-2 to TRBJ2-4, with 7 bases fitting TRBD2. CDR3 length: 15 residues. CDR1 is SGHAT, CDR2 FQNNGV, per germline. V trimming: 2 bases; J trimming: 6 bases; junction bases outside the gene matches: 7. The CDR3 DNA reads as TGTGCCAGCAGCTTAAACGGGGGAGGGGTAAACATTCAGTACTTC. Protein product: CASSLNGGGVNIQYF.

As for this clonotype: One end of the junction is discordant with germline, which a read error may explain. J is TRBJ1-5 and V is TRBV7-9, with D perhaps TRBD1 (6 bases). The CDR3 is 15 residues long. Per germline, CDR1 SEHNR and CDR2 FQNEAQ (reference sequence). In DNA form, the CDR3 reads TGTGCCAGCAGCTTTGACAGGTCTAGCAATCAGCCCCGGCATTTT. Translating it yields CASSFDRSSNQPRHF.

CDR3 residues: CASSVGSSPYEQYF. CDR3 DNA: TGTGCCAGCAGCGTAGGTTCTAGCCCCTACGAGCAGTACTTC. This chain uses TRBV9 with TRBJ2-7; TRBD2 is a possible D gene (5 bases). V lost 0 bases and J lost 2, with 9 bases in between. CDR3 length: 14 residues. CDR1 and CDR2 (germline): SGDLS, YYNGEE.

The rearrangement links TRBV2 to TRBJ2-1; 12 bases align to TRBD2. J gave up 10 bases and V 5 bases, and 6 bases lay outside the gene matches. The CDR3 is made up of 14 amino acids. CDR1 is SNHLY and CDR2 is FYNNEI in the germline V gene. The CDR3 DNA sequence: TGTGCCAGCAGTCCGACTAGCGGGGGAAGAGAGCAGTTCTTC. This gives the protein CASSPTSGGREQFF.

This clonotype came up a few times. The V gene is TRBV9, the J gene TRBJ2-7; D may be TRBD2 (5 bases). The CDR3 sequence is 13 residues long. Germline loops: CDR1 SGDLS, CDR2 YYNGEE. Between the trimmed V and J ends, which lost 1 base and 2 bases, there was a span of 7 bases. The CDR3 DNA reads as TGTGCCAGCAGCGTACCCGGGACCTACGAGCAGTACTTC. It encodes CASSVPGTYEQYF.

The chain uses TRBV5-1 and TRBJ2-1; TRBD2 matches 7 bases. The V gene's germline CDR1 is SGHRS and CDR2 YFSETQ. After removal of 1 base from V and 4 bases from J, the junction contained 8 bases not matched to a gene. This CDR3 spans 16 amino acids. The CDR3 bases are TGCGCCAGCAGCTTGAGTGCGGGGGAATCGTACAATGAGCAGTTCTTC. As protein: CASSLSAGESYNEQFF.

Turning to this clonotype: A read error may explain this, as a much larger clone is one base away. The genes are TRBV7-2 and TRBJ2-3; possible D gene TRBD2, 6 bases. Germline V lookup: CDR1 SGHTA, CDR2 FQGNSA. V shed 3 bases and J shed 8 bases, with 12 bases lying between them. This CDR3 is built from 13 residues. In DNA, the CDR3 is TGTGCCAGCAGCTTCGGGACTGCAGCTACGCAGTATTTT. This encodes CASSFGTAATQYF.

This clonotype has only a few counts. This chain joins TRBV5-1 and TRBJ1-4; D may be TRBD1 (6 bases). Germline CDR1 SGHRS, CDR2 YFSETQ. The CDR3 spans 16 residues. Trimming left V 3 bases short and J 0 bases short, with 12 bases between. The CDR3 DNA follows: TGCGCCAGCAGCTCACAGGGCCCTGCAACTAATGAAAAACTGTTTTTT. Its protein is CASSSQGPATNEKLFF. The variable domain in full, completed from reference TRBV5-1 and TRBJ1-4, reads KAGVTQTPRYLIKTRGQQVTLSCSPISGHRSVSWYQQTPGQGLQFLFEYFSETQRNKGNFPGRFSGRQFSNSRSEMNVSTLELGDSALYLCASSSQGPATNEKLFFGSGTQLSVL.

The J gene is TRBJ2-7, the V gene TRBV30; D perhaps matches TRBD1 (6 bases). CDR3 length: 14 amino acids. Trimming pared 4 bases from V and 2 bases from J, leaving 15 bases between. Germline V gives CDR1 GTSNPN, CDR2 SVGIG (reference sequence). The CDR3 DNA reads as TGTGCCTGGACCCAAACAGGGATTCCCTACGAGCAGTACTTC. This translates into CAWTQTGIPYEQYF.

This sequence joins TRBV7-9 and TRBJ1-5; 7 nucleotides align to TRBD1. The length of the CDR3 is 17 residues. Looked up from germline, CDR1 is SEHNR and CDR2 is FQNEAQ (reference sequence). V dropped 4 bases and J dropped 6; count of bases not matched to a gene: 15. CDR3 sequence (DNA): TGTGCCAGCAGCTCTAGTTACCGACAGGGTCTGGGTCAGCCCCAGCATTTT. Translation: CASSSSYRQGLGQPQHF. The full variable domain, in which reference TRBV7-9 and TRBJ1-5 provide the parts outside the CDR3, is DTGVSQNPRHKITKRGQNVTFRCDPISEHNRLYWYRQTLGQGPEFLTYFQNEAQLEKSRLLSDRFSAERPKGSFSTLEIQRTEQGDSAMYLCASSSSYRQGLGQPQHFGDGTRLSIL.

This clonotype was counted a few times. The V call is TRBV2, the J call TRBJ2-3; 11 positions agree with TRBD2. Germline CDR1 and CDR2: SNHLY and FYNNEI. The CDR3 has 16 amino acids. V gave up 0 bases and J gave up 6 bases; unmatched junction bases: 5. The CDR3 region has the DNA TGTGCCAGCAGTGAAGCGGAACTAGCGGGAGCGGATACGCAGTATTTT. It translates to CASSEAELAGADTQYF.

This chain uses TRBV20-1 with TRBJ1-4; D is undetermined. Trimming shortened V by 3 bases and J by 6 bases, and 11 bases separated the two germline ends. CDR1 and CDR2 from the germline V gene are DFQATT and SNEGSKA (reference sequence). This CDR3 has 13 residues. CDR3 loop: CSARRLIDEKLFF. CDR3 DNA sequence: TGCAGTGCTAGGCGGCTGATAGATGAAAAACTGTTTTTT.

This rearrangement joins TRBV5-1 to TRBJ1-1; TRBD1 might be the D (5 bases). The V and J ends lost 0 bases and 2 bases respectively, with 20 bases between them. CDR3 length: 18 residues. Germline CDR1 is SGHRS and CDR2 is YFSETQ. CDR3 nucleotide sequence: TGCGCCAGCAGCTTGGACCTCAGGGTACCCATTCATAACACTGAAGCTTTCTTT. It yields the protein CASSLDLRVPIHNTEAFF.

V usage is TRBV20-1 and J usage is TRBJ2-3, with a weak D call TRBD2 (5 bases). The CDR3 spans 17 residues. Deletions cut 0 bases from V and 5 bases from J, with 21 bases between. Germline V gene sequence: CDR1 DFQATT, CDR2 SNEGSKA (reference sequence). CDR3 residues: CSAREREVTLVRDTQYF. The CDR3, as DNA: TGCAGTGCTAGAGAACGGGAAGTCACCCTTGTCCGAGATACGCAGTATTTT.

This clonotype was seen more than once but under ten times. This rearrangement joins TRBV24-1 to TRBJ1-5; D is uncertain. Trimming cost V 3 bases and J 5 bases, with 7 bases left between them. Germline V CDR1 and CDR2: KGHDR, SFDVKD. CDR3 length equals 13 residues. DNA for the CDR3: TGTGCCACCAGTGATGGGGTATATCAGCCCCAGCATTTT. It is translated as CATSDGVYQPQHF.

This clonotype has only a few counts. The chain recombines TRBV20-1 with TRBJ2-7, with 13 bases fitting TRBD2. The germline V gene encodes CDR1 DFQATT and CDR2 SNEGSKA (reference sequence). CDR3 length: 14 amino acids. With V trimmed by 4 bases and J by 4 bases, 4 bases remained unmatched. In DNA form, the CDR3 reads TGCAGTGCTACCGGGACTAGCGGGGAATACGAGCAGTACTTC. Its protein product is CSATGTSGEYEQYF.

The chain joins TRBV7-9 to TRBJ2-7; 7 nucleotides agree with TRBD2. Germline CDR1 and CDR2: SEHNR and FQNEAQ (reference sequence). V was pared by 4 bases and J by 4 bases, with 13 bases of the junction left unmatched. This CDR3 comprises 16 residues. CDR3 in DNA: TGTGCCAGCAGCTCTAGTGGGCTAGCGGCTAGATACGAGCAGTACTTC. Protein: CASSSSGLAARYEQYF.

This chain joins TRBV4-1 and TRBJ2-5; D not certain. The CDR3 spans 13 residues. Trimming pared 5 bases from V and 1 base from J, leaving 8 bases between. Germline CDR1 is MGHRA and CDR2 is YSYEKL. CDR3 DNA sequence: TGCGCCAGCAGCAGGTGGACCCAAGAGACCCAGTACTTC. It yields the protein CASSRWTQETQYF.

This clonotype was recorded a few times. The chain combines TRBV5-1 with TRBJ1-2; possible D gene TRBD1, 5 bases. This CDR3 has 14 residues. From germline, CDR1 is SGHRS and CDR2 YFSETQ. V gave up 2 bases and J gave up 3 bases, with 11 bases separating them. CDR3 bases: TGCGCCAGCAGCTTCGCTAGGGGCTACTATGGCTACACCTTC. Translation: CASSFARGYYGYTF.

The chain uses TRBV12-3 or TRBV12-4 and TRBJ2-3, with 11 bases aligning to TRBD1. Unmatched junction bases numbered 4, after V lost 1 base and J lost 4 bases. The CDR3 length is 16 residues. Written as DNA, the CDR3 is TGTGCCAGCAGTTTAGGGGACAGGGGGATAGCAGATACGCAGTATTTT. This codes for CASSLGDRGIADTQYF.

The rearrangement joins TRBV6-5 to TRBJ2-1; TRBD2 might be the D (6 bases). The germline gives CDR1 MNHEY, CDR2 SVGAGI. V gave up 0 bases and J gave up 13 bases, with 22 bases separating them. There are 16 residues in the CDR3. CDR3 in DNA: TGTGCCAGCAGTTACTCGCTAGCGATGATAAGCCGGTCCCAGTTCTTC. Its protein product is CASSYSLAMISRSQFF.

This chain links TRBV3-1 with TRBJ1-2; the D is unclear. Trimming removed 6 bases from V and 4 bases from J, with 12 bases in between. CDR3 length equals 13 residues. Germline assignment: CDR1 LGHDT and CDR2 YNNKEL (reference sequence). CDR3 in DNA: TGTGCCAGCAGTATAGTCGCGAGCTATGGCTACACCTTC. Its translation: CASSIVASYGYTF. The full variable domain, its missing parts supplied by reference TRBV3-1 and TRBJ1-2, is DTAVSQTPKYLVTQMGNDKSIKCEQNLGHDTMYWYKQDSKKFLKIMFSYNNKELIINETVPNRFSPKSPDKAHLNLHINSLELGDSAVYFCASSIVASYGYTFGSGTRLTVV.

This clonotype was seen a handful of times. The chain has TRBV29-1 and TRBJ1-1; TRBD1 is a possible D gene (5 bases). Germline loops: CDR1 SQVTM, CDR2 ANQGSEA. Trimming cost V 8 bases and J 6 bases, with 19 bases left between them. This CDR3 contains 13 residues. The CDR3 is CSPREAVTAEAFF. CDR3 sequence (DNA): TGCAGCCCGAGGGAGGCGGTGACAGCTGAAGCTTTCTTT.

V and J are TRBV30 and TRBJ1-4; D is possibly TRBD1 (5 bases). This CDR3 has 15 amino acids. V dropped 2 bases and J dropped 2 bases, with 12 bases sitting between them. Germline lookup yields CDR1 GTSNPN and CDR2 SVGIG (reference sequence). CDR3 region: CAWSSGTVTNEKLFF. As DNA, the CDR3 is TGTGCCTGGAGTTCCGGGACGGTCACTAATGAAAAACTGTTTTTT.

This clonotype was seen a handful of times. The chain carries TRBV20-1 and TRBJ1-4, with D unresolved. The CDR3 sequence is 11 residues long. In germline, CDR1 is DFQATT, CDR2 SNEGSKA (reference sequence). The V end was cut by 3 bases, the J end by 10 bases, with 9 bases between. The CDR3 sequence is CSARTAGKLFF. The CDR3 coding sequence is TGCAGTGCTAGGACCGCCGGAAAACTGTTTTTT.

The sample holds a few counts of this clonotype. The chain employs TRBV4-1 and TRBJ2-1, with 7 bases lining up with TRBD2. With 3 bases clipped from V and 4 bases from J, the junction kept 15 bases outside the gene matches. Per the germline V gene, CDR1 is MGHRA and CDR2 is YSYEKL. This CDR3 region has 18 residues. The CDR3 loop reads CASSHRSGNTHQYNEQFF. The DNA for the CDR3 is TGCGCCAGCAGCCACAGAAGCGGGAATACGCACCAATACAATGAGCAGTTCTTC.

The gene calls are TRBV3-1 and TRBJ2-3; D may correspond to TRBD1 or TRBD2 (5 bases each). CDR1 and CDR2 (germline): LGHDT, YNNKEL (reference sequence). Trimming cost V 0 bases and J 1 base, with 11 bases left between them. The CDR3 sequence is 16 residues long. This chain's CDR3 is CASSQDRVGRTDTQYF. The DNA for the CDR3 is TGTGCCAGCAGCCAAGATCGTGTGGGACGCACAGATACGCAGTATTTT.